This is a list of T cell receptor beta chains from one sample in a study of blood T cell repertoires in COVID-19. The table came from immunoSEQ multiplex PCR; TCRdb's copy has only in-frame clones and leaves some out. The data hold about 300,000 clones, with around 84% observed a single time. The sequenced sample was peripheral blood. All receptors derive from a human donor with COVID-19, enrolled during active disease. The donor label of this sample is uncertain. The CDR3 runs from the conserved cysteine through the conserved F or W. Fields, in order: J gene, V gene, CDR3 protein.

>TRBJ1-1|TRBV28
CASRKTGDTEAFF
>TRBJ1-2|TRBV5-6
CASSLDVPGGYTF
>TRBJ1-1|TRBV5-1
CASSSDRGDTEAFF
>TRBJ2-7|TRBV28
CASSSPGLAESYEQYF
>TRBJ2-3|TRBV5-8
CASSLARLAGFPDTQYF
>TRBJ2-1|TRBV7-3
CASSPDAGGPPYNEQFF
>TRBJ1-2|TRBV3-1/TRBV3-2
CASRAGGANGYTF
>TRBJ2-3|TRBV7-2
CASSLENRPTDTQYF
>TRBJ2-1|TRBV9
CASSPHLLGAGYNEQFF
>TRBJ1-4|TRBV28
CASSLSGNNEKLFF
>TRBJ2-7|TRBV27
CASSFREGGLYEQYF
>TRBJ2-5|TRBV28
CASTPRALWETQYF
>TRBJ1-4|TRBV9
CASSARGGTNEKLFF
>TRBJ1-4|TRBV6-1
CASSEDRAGDWFIGKLFF
>TRBJ1-2|TRBV5-4
CASSLVGMTTYGYTF
>TRBJ2-3|TRBV5-1
CASSWTGTSGSGTDTQYF
>TRBJ2-5|TRBV10-3
CAISEQVASTTQYF
>TRBJ2-7|TRBV5-1
CASSPRVSSYEQYF
>TRBJ2-7|TRBV6-5
CASSKMDRGREQYF
>TRBJ1-6|TRBV4-3
CASSQDRAPTGSPLHF
>TRBJ1-6|TRBV2
CARSGYNSPLHF
>TRBJ2-7|TRBV27
CASVRASGPYEQYF
>TRBJ1-2|TRBV3-1/TRBV3-2
CASSQVGDYGYTF